The 8 T cell receptor beta chains below come from one sample, sequenced in a study of blood T cell repertoires in COVID-19. Profiled with immunoSEQ multiplex PCR; TCRdb holds only in-frame clones, not every one. The sample yields 140,000 to 150,000 clones, roughly 78% seen once. Sequencing was done on a sample of PBMCs or T cells enriched from blood (not recorded which). These receptor sequences come from a woman aged 50 to 60 who had recovered from COVID-19.

This chain uses TRBV5-4 with TRBJ1-3, with D perhaps TRBD1 (6 bases). Trimming stripped 5 bases from V and 5 bases from J, with 14 bases between. The CDR3 sequence is 14 residues long. CDR1 SGHNT and CDR2 YYREEE come from the germline V gene (reference sequence). CDR3 nucleotide sequence: TGTGCCAGCAGTACGCCAGGGGCCAGAAACACCATATATTTT. Amino acids: CASSTPGARNTIYF. Variable domain in full (rest from reference TRBV5-4 and TRBJ1-3): ETGVTQSPTHLIKTRGQQVTLRCSSQSGHNTVSWYQQALGQGPQFIFQYYREEENGRGNFPPRFSGLQFPNYSSELNVNALELDDSALYLCASSTPGARNTIYFGEGSWLTVV.

The chain employs TRBV7-9 and TRBJ2-1; the match to TRBD1 covers 8 bases. V gave up 5 bases and J gave up 9 bases; unmatched junction bases: 15. The length of the CDR3 is 16 residues. Germline values: CDR1 SEHNR, CDR2 FQNEAQ (reference sequence). Here the CDR3 reads CASSGWGQALGGEQFF. CDR3 sequence (DNA): TGTGCCAGCAGCGGGTGGGGACAGGCCCTGGGAGGTGAGCAGTTCTTC.

The chain is built from TRBV2 and TRBJ2-5, with D possibly TRBD2 on 7 matching bases. The germline V gene has CDR1 SNHLY and CDR2 FYNNEI. The CDR3 contains 15 residues. Trimming took off 3 bases at V and 3 bases at J, with 14 bases between the two ends. The CDR3 spells CASSDSRGPEETQYF. CDR3 bases: TGTGCCAGCAGTGACTCGCGGGGGCCGGAAGAGACCCAGTACTTC.

V is TRBV24-1 and J is TRBJ1-5, with 7 bases matching TRBD1. V was pared by 5 bases and J by 2 bases, with 2 bases of the junction left unmatched. The CDR3 consists of 14 residues. Germline CDR1 reads KGHDR; CDR2 reads SFDVKD. In nucleotides, the CDR3 is TGTGCCACCAGTGTAGGGACAGGCAATCAGCCCCAGCATTTT. Residues: CATSVGTGNQPQHF.

The gene calls are TRBV28 and TRBJ2-7; 8 positions agree with TRBD2. From germline, CDR1 is MDHEN and CDR2 SYDVKM. V dropped 8 bases and J dropped 1; count of bases not matched to a gene: 7. The CDR3 consists of 14 residues. The CDR3 loop is CASGERGLSYEQYV. The CDR3 nucleotides are TGTGCCAGCGGCGAGCGGGGGCTGTCCTACGAGCAGTACGTC.

The V call is TRBV6-5, the J call TRBJ2-1, with D possibly matching TRBD2 (8 bases). The CDR3 loop spans 15 amino acids. Germline CDR1 reads MNHEY; CDR2 reads SVGAGI. The V gene lost 5 bases and the J gene lost 6 bases, with 17 bases spanning the gap. CDR3 bases: TGTGCCAGCAGTCAGACAGGGACTAGTCCCAATGAGCAGTTCTTC. Translating it yields CASSQTGTSPNEQFF.

This chain uses TRBV9 with TRBJ1-1, with D tentatively TRBD1 (5 bases). This CDR3 contains 14 residues. Germline V lookup: CDR1 SGDLS, CDR2 YYNGEE. Trimming removed 0 bases at V and 1 base at J, with 7 bases between. The CDR3 loop reads CASSVGGENTEAFF. CDR3 DNA: TGTGCCAGCAGCGTAGGGGGGGAGAACACTGAAGCTTTCTTT.

This clone was counted a single time. The chain employs TRBV4-1 and TRBJ1-6; tentatively, D is TRBD1 (5 bases). From germline, CDR1 is MGHRA and CDR2 YSYEKL. V lost 0 bases, J lost 6 bases, and 12 bases lay in between. The CDR3 sequence is 16 residues long. CDR3 in amino acids: CASSQESRQLNSPLHF. CDR3 coding DNA: TGCGCCAGCAGCCAAGAGTCGCGACAGCTTAATTCACCCCTCCACTTT.